The source of this T cell receptor beta chain is a study of cytomegalovirus exposure and HLA in healthy donors. Study observations and caveats: Sequence variants that were highly shared formed a cluster that was likely a sequencing artifact. Later analysis found that TCR beta chains associated with HLA were more clonally expanded than other, equally common chains. Reportedly, a later analysis found an Asian-associated ancestry cluster had fewer N-insertions than the approximately 700-donor mean.

Germline V gene data show CDR1 as LGHNA and CDR2 as YNFKEQ. This CDR3 has 12 amino acids. Trimming left V 1 base short and J 4 bases short, with 5 bases between. With regard to this clone: Its specificity is not known.

The primer mix had 60 Vbeta and 13 Jbeta primers. Sequencing used immunoSEQ multiplex PCR; TCRdb keeps in-frame clones, though not all of them. The data contain 200,000 or so clones, roughly 76% of them singletons. The TCR originated in a man aged 35 to 55 in good health and CMV-seropositive. Source material: PBMCs. The chain couples TRBV4-2 to TRBJ2-7, with unresolved D. The CDR3 DNA reads TGTGCCAGCAGCCAAGGTATATACGAGCAGTACTTC. This gives the protein CASSQGIYEQYF.